This TCR beta chain is drawn from a study of Graves' ophthalmopathy and Graves' hyperthyroidism. Beta-chain TCR CDR3 regions were amplified from RNA transcripts. HTBI-primed first-round RT-PCR preceded second-round multiplex PCR. In TCRdb, the multiplex PCR reads were re-called with MiXCR into one record per CDR3 protein. The sample has 600,000 to 700,000 distinct CDR3 sequences; about 38% are singletons. Only a few counts were recorded for this clonotype. The antigen is not known. Study-level results: Thyroid clonotypes that were expanded above 0.001 frequency mostly also appeared in blood. Ophthalmopathy could be told apart from stable hyperthyroidism by a 13-signature model (about 90% sensitivity, 80% to 84% specificity). As the model predicted ophthalmopathy progression, it achieved a sensitivity of 70% to 71% and a specificity of about 72%.

Among the exclusions were patients with other autoimmune diseases, uncontrolled infections, pregnancy or lactation. The sample consisted of peripheral blood. The receptor's source is an adult man with Graves' ophthalmopathy.

The CDR3 region is CSVPGLVEDTQYF. In nucleotides, the CDR3 is TGCAGCGTTCCGGGACTAGTCGAAGATACGCAGTATTTT. The chain couples TRBV29-1 to TRBJ2-3; 8 bases fit TRBD2. Per the germline V gene, CDR1 is SQVTM and CDR2 is ANQGSEA. This CDR3 is 13 amino acids long. Unmatched junction bases numbered 6, after V lost 5 bases and J lost 5 bases.